This TCR beta chain appears in the sequencing data of a study of blood T cells in healthy people across ages (dated by TCRdb to about 2015). As for the study more broadly: In model experiments, roughly one uniquely barcoded TCR beta cDNA molecule per two T cells was captured by template switching. Age-related changes in TCR beta repertoire diversity were measured in the study by deep sequencing normalized with unique cDNA molecular identifiers. Donors were grouped into four age groups: young (average about 15 years), middle-aged (over 35), aged (over 55) and long-lived (about 90). The study analyzed two additional independent replicas of 1 million unique cDNA reads from the same blood draw for two donors, one aged 18 to 30 and one aged 80 or older. Beyond this particular receptor, the publication reports: Because the CMV infection status of the donors was unknown, age-related changes in expanded clonotypes may potentially have been confounded. The long-lived group showed more naive CD4+ T cells, fewer expanded clones and increased TCR diversity than the aged group, suggesting age selection. A strong correlation was found between observed TCR beta diversity and the percentage of naive T cells measured by flow cytometry. Conclusive comparison of naive and antigen-experienced compartments was prevented by the profiling of bulk unsorted PBMCs. Total diversity estimates from one million sequenced T cells were considered lower bounds and underestimates. As age increased, observed TCR beta diversity per million T cells dropped in a roughly linear way, and a significant reduction was already evident by age about 36.

The donors were 40 or so Caucasian individuals from Russia, aged roughly 6 to 90 years, who were systemically healthy. Each donor gave 8 to 10 milliliters of peripheral blood, collected into EDTA-treated Vacutainer tubes. Ficoll-Paque density-gradient centrifugation was used to isolate PBMCs, with at least 6.5 million per sample. Trizol reagent was used to extract total RNA from PBMCs, with at least 6 micrograms per sample. For every donor, an aliquot of PBMCs went through flow cytometry to measure the percentages of naive CD45RAhigh/CD27high T cells. Library construction relied on 5' RACE. The instrument was an Illumina HiSeq 2500. A second PCR of 7 to 11 cycles was performed with a sample-barcoded 5' primer and a J-beta primer mix. A unique molecular identifier was introduced onto each TCR beta cDNA molecule by a template-switch 5' adaptor carrying 12 random nucleotides. Each sample yielded at least 3 million CDR3-containing paired-end reads. First-strand cDNA synthesis was performed from all RNA using the Mint cDNA synthesis kit, with priming by a TRBC-specific oligonucleotide. After uracil-DNA glycosylase treatment, a first 18-cycle PCR used universal primers M1SS and BC2_uni_R on all cDNA. Per the source publication's procedure: Normalization of each sample was performed by random selection of 1 million high-quality reads, each carrying a distinct molecular identifier. Instead of being binned into consensus sequences, reads that shared molecular identifiers were thrown out. MiTCR, set to a Q25 quality threshold and the strictest error-elimination algorithm, was used for CDR3 identification, clonotype clustering and error correction. A nonparametric unseen species model using Euler transformation provided a lower-bound estimate of total TCR beta diversity. The raw public reads went through TCRdb reprocessing: fastp at Q25, MiXCR clone calling, in-frame beta chains kept. Identical CDR3 proteins give one entry, which carries the most common genes and DNA. These V and J calls originate from TCRdb's pipeline instead of the authors' own analysis. The sample yields 750,000 or so distinct CDR3 sequences; around 25% were counted once. The ten largest clones capture 9.4% of the sample.

As concerns this clonotype: Its antigen specificity is not known. It has no much larger one-base neighbor in the sample; base qualities were not kept.

CDR1 SQVTM and CDR2 ANQGSEA are derived from the germline V gene. A distance of 6 bases separates the germline ends of V and J, which lose 5 bases and 7 bases respectively. The CDR3 sequence holds 10 residues, the cysteine and phenylalanine included. The kept DNA is CDR3 alone, 30 bases in frame from the first base. In addition, the sample was reused for a study of T cells of mothers and their children. As that second paper reports: Donors were nine systemically healthy Caucasian individuals: three mothers and their six children. cDNA synthesis consumed the entire amount of extracted RNA, loaded at about 1.5 ug RNA in each 15 ul reaction. In the second PCR, sample barcodes and 2-4 random nucleotides were introduced via the M1S primer. More than 8.5 million TCR beta CDR3 reads were obtained from each mother, and several million reads were obtained from each child. TCR recombination output is similarly shaped by thymic selection in related and unrelated pairs, with a minor effect exerted by inherited differences. Normalized repertoire overlap was always slightly but never significantly higher in related than unrelated mother-child pairs. With a sensitivity of about 100 clones per million clonotypes, no persistent microchimeric T cell clones were detected. Deep NGS was used in the study to compare the TCR beta repertoires of mothers and children and to look for features that separate related mother-child pairs from unrelated individuals. The mean age was 40 +/- 4 years for the mothers and about 12 +/- 4 years for the children. Libraries were sequenced on Illumina HiSeq 2000 with 100+100 nt paired-end reads after adapter ligation with NEBNext reagents. Mother and child libraries were prepared a month apart and sequenced in separate runs to prevent cross-contamination. Each donor had between roughly 450,000 and 2,300,000 distinct TCR beta clonotypes identified. Naive TCR beta clonotypes were estimated from low-frequency clonotypes matched to each donor's FACS-determined naive share, without sorting.

The sample comprised blood. This sequence was found in a boy younger than 18 in good health. In this chain, TRBV29-1 is recombined with TRBJ2-1, with the identity of the D gene unclear. The DNA reads as follows: TGCAGCGTTCCTTGGAATGAGCAGTTCTTC. The translation is CSVPWNEQFF.